The 18 T cell receptor beta chains presented below share a single source sample, sequenced in a study of blood T cell repertoires in COVID-19. The data were produced by immunoSEQ multiplex PCR, yet TCRdb's version contains in-frame clones alone and is incomplete. The data show about 160,000 clones, with around four fifths seen just once and roughly a tenth held by the top ten. Sequences were obtained from peripheral blood. The receptors were sampled from a human donor in a cohort sampled during active COVID-19.

V and J are TRBV5-6 and TRBJ2-3; 8 bases fit TRBD1. Trimming removed 0 bases from V and 3 bases from J; junction bases left unmatched: 3. The CDR3 loop spans 15 amino acids. Germline CDR1 reads SGHDT; CDR2 reads YYEEEE. CDR3 residues: CASSLGQGATDTQYF. The CDR3 nucleotides are TGTGCCAGCAGCTTGGGTCAGGGGGCTACAGATACGCAGTATTTT.

This chain links TRBV27 with TRBJ1-6; no clear D. The CDR3 is 14 residues long. Trimming took off 3 bases at V and 12 bases at J, with 15 bases between the two ends. Per the germline V gene, CDR1 is MNHEY and CDR2 is SMNVEV (reference sequence). The CDR3 nucleotides read TGTGCCAGCAGTTTCGGTCTAAGTCGAGTACCCCTCCACTTT. As protein: CASSFGLSRVPLHF.

This chain joins TRBV11-2 and TRBJ1-4, with D hard to call. CDR1 SGHAT and CDR2 FQNNGV come from the germline V gene. This CDR3 contains 17 residues. Trimming stripped 1 base from V and 2 bases from J, with 14 bases between. CDR3 in amino acids: CASSLVDQPTTNEKLFF. As DNA, the CDR3 is TGTGCCAGCAGCTTAGTCGACCAGCCGACTACTAATGAAAAACTGTTTTTT.

This clone is labeled medium-sized. V gene TRBV29-1 combines with J gene TRBJ1-2; TRBD1 aligns across 10 bases. V shed 6 bases and J 11 bases; nucleotides not matched to a gene: 9. The CDR3 totals 12 residues. CDR1 SQVTM and CDR2 ANQGSEA come from the germline V gene. CDR3 coding DNA: TGCAGCGTCAATGGACAGGGGGACCTTTACACCTTC. Its protein product is CSVNGQGDLYTF.

This clone was seen a handful of times. J is TRBJ2-2 and V is TRBV7-9, with D possibly being TRBD2 (7 bases). The CDR3 runs 14 residues. Germline assignment: CDR1 SEHNR and CDR2 FQNEAQ (reference sequence). Trimming pared 7 bases from V and 6 bases from J, leaving 15 bases between. The CDR3 loop is CASTHGGQAGELFF. The CDR3 nucleotides are TGTGCCAGCACCCACGGGGGGCAGGCCGGGGAGCTGTTTTTT.

The rearrangement uses TRBV27 and TRBJ2-1, with D possibly TRBD2 on 6 matching bases. Germline-derived CDR1 and CDR2 are MNHEY and SMNVEV (reference sequence). The CDR3 runs 15 residues. V was cut by 5 bases and J by 5 bases, with 16 bases left in between. CDR3 in DNA: TGTGCCAGCAGTCCGCTAGGCGGACTAAACAATGAGCAGTTCTTC. Residues: CASSPLGGLNNEQFF.

V usage is TRBV30 and J usage is TRBJ2-1; D is unclear. The CDR3 spans 11 residues. CDR1 is GTSNPN, CDR2 SVGIG, per germline (reference sequence). V was clipped by 0 bases and J by 12 bases, with 9 bases between them. The CDR3 DNA reads TGTGCCTGGAGTGTACTTGCGGTGCAGTTCTTC. It encodes CAWSVLAVQFF.

V and J are TRBV12-3 or TRBV12-4 and TRBJ2-7; possible D gene TRBD2, 6 bases. The CDR3 has 13 amino acids. V lost 6 bases, J lost 3 bases, and 12 bases lay in between. This CDR3 reads CASSPTRIYEQYF. The DNA for the CDR3 is TGTGCCAGCAGCCCGACTAGAATCTACGAGCAGTACTTC.

The genes are TRBV5-4 and TRBJ2-1; 7 nucleotides agree with TRBD2. CDR3 length: 17 amino acids. Germline CDR1 is SGHNT and CDR2 is YYREEE (reference sequence). With 2 bases clipped from V and 0 bases from J, the junction kept 8 bases outside the gene matches. CDR3 in amino acids: CASSFPASGLSYNEQFF. CDR3 nucleotide sequence: TGTGCCAGCAGCTTTCCGGCTAGCGGTCTCTCCTACAATGAGCAGTTCTTC. The whole variable domain, remainder taken from reference TRBV5-4 and TRBJ2-1, is ETGVTQSPTHLIKTRGQQVTLRCSSQSGHNTVSWYQQALGQGPQFIFQYYREEENGRGNFPPRFSGLQFPNYSSELNVNALELDDSALYLCASSFPASGLSYNEQFFGPGTRLTVL.

This clone was detected once. The chain links TRBV28 to TRBJ2-5; D is undetermined. The CDR3 covers 14 residues. CDR1 is MDHEN and CDR2 is SYDVKM in the germline V gene. The ends were cut back, 2 bases at V and 1 base at J, with 8 bases in the middle. The CDR3, as DNA: TGTGCCAGCAGTTTAGTCGGCGGCCAAGAGACCCAGTACTTC. It specifies CASSLVGGQETQYF.

This clone was observed a few times. J is TRBJ1-2 and V is TRBV3-1 (or the pseudogene TRBV3-2), with 10 bases identical to TRBD1. CDR3 length: 15 amino acids. Germline values: CDR1 LGHDT, CDR2 YNNKEL (reference sequence). V shed 4 bases and J 3 bases; nucleotides not matched to a gene: 5. The CDR3, as DNA: TGTGCCAGCAGCCCGGGACAGGGGAAAGACTATGGCTACACCTTC. Its protein product is CASSPGQGKDYGYTF.

The chain has TRBV19 and TRBJ2-7; TRBD1 agrees at 10 bases. Germline assignment: CDR1 LNHDA and CDR2 SQIVND (reference sequence). This CDR3 has 16 amino acids. V was pared by 6 bases and J by 1 base, with 9 bases of the junction left unmatched. The CDR3: CASSLRSDRGSYEQYF. In DNA, the CDR3 is TGTGCCAGTAGCCTACGGTCGGACAGGGGGTCCTACGAGCAGTACTTC.

The V gene is TRBV2, the J gene TRBJ1-4; 10 bases line up with TRBD1. Trimming removed 9 bases from V and 4 bases from J; junction bases left unmatched: 5. There are 14 residues in the CDR3. The germline CDR1 and CDR2 sequences are SNHLY and FYNNEI. CDR3 protein: CASGTGAVNEKLFF. CDR3 nucleotides: TGTGCCAGTGGGACAGGGGCCGTTAATGAAAAACTGTTTTTT.

CDR3 loop: CASSPGDRGKETQYF. The CDR3 nucleotides are TGTGCCAGCAGCCCGGGAGACAGGGGAAAAGAGACCCAGTACTTC. This chain joins TRBV11-3 and TRBJ2-5, with 8 bases lining up with TRBD1. V was clipped by 5 bases and J by 3 bases; unmatched bases: 8. From germline, CDR1 is SGHNT and CDR2 YENEEA. The CDR3 loop spans 15 amino acids. The whole variable domain, filled in from reference TRBV11-3 and TRBJ2-5, reads EAGVVQSPRYKIIEKKQPVAFWCNPISGHNTLYWYLQNLGQGPELLIRYENEEAVDDSQLPKDRFSAERLKGVDSTLKIQPAELGDSAVYLCASSPGDRGKETQYFGPGTRLLVL.

This clone was seen a handful of times. The rearrangement uses TRBV18 and TRBJ1-6; tentative D call: TRBD1 (5 bases). Germline V lookup: CDR1 KGHSH, CDR2 LQKENI. CDR3 length: 16 amino acids. Between the trimmed V and J ends, which lost 4 bases and 6 bases, there was a span of 16 bases. DNA of the CDR3: TGTGCCAGCTCACGAACCGGGACTTTACCTAATTCACCCCTCCACTTT. Its protein product is CASSRTGTLPNSPLHF.

This chain links TRBV12-3 or TRBV12-4 with TRBJ2-5; D call uncertain. CDR3 size: 12 residues. The V gene lost 6 bases and the J gene lost 9 bases, with 14 bases spanning the gap. This CDR3 reads CASREIGSPQYF. In DNA, the CDR3 is TGTGCCAGCAGGGAGATAGGCTCGCCCCAGTACTTC.

The J gene is TRBJ1-4, the V gene TRBV19; possibly TRBD1 for D (5 bases). This CDR3 spans 16 amino acids. CDR1 is LNHDA, CDR2 SQIVND, per germline (reference sequence). Trimming stripped 5 bases from V and 3 bases from J, with 16 bases between. CDR3: CASSLGPGGPNEKLFF. The CDR3 DNA reads as TGTGCCAGTAGTCTCGGCCCGGGGGGTCCTAATGAAAAACTGTTTTTT. The full variable domain, its missing parts supplied by reference TRBV19 and TRBJ1-4, is DGGITQSPKYLFRKEGQNVTLSCEQNLNHDAMYWYRQDPGQGLRLIYYSQIVNDFQKGDIAEGYSVSREKKESFPLTVTSAQKNPTAFYLCASSLGPGGPNEKLFFGSGTQLSVL.

This clone was detected only a few times. The V call is TRBV4-3, the J call TRBJ1-1; D not resolved. The germline gives CDR1 LGHNA, CDR2 YSLEER. The CDR3 runs 14 residues. V lost 0 bases and J lost 1, with 6 bases in between. CDR3 residues: CASSQDEGNTEAFF. The CDR3 nucleotides are TGCGCCAGCAGCCAAGATGAGGGGAACACTGAAGCTTTCTTT.